This TCR beta chain was identified in a study of cytomegalovirus exposure and HLA in healthy donors. Study as a whole: Sequencing of approximately 190 million T cells in an earlier analysis found around 100 million unique TCR beta sequences.

Overall study results and limits: Researchers reported in a later analysis that a missense DCLRE1C variant was tied to TCR beta V- and J-gene trimming. There were 150 to 200 TCR beta chains listed as cytomegalovirus-associated.

PCR primers comprised 60 Vbeta and 13 Jbeta primers. Some clones are missing from TCRdb's copy, which holds only in-frame ones; the method was immunoSEQ multiplex PCR. The table lists around 99,000 clones, 81% of them singletons. A note on this clone: No antigen is known for it.

V gave up 5 bases and J gave up 5 bases, with 12 bases separating them. The length of the CDR3 is 14 residues. Germline loops: CDR1 SGHVS, CDR2 FNYEAQ. J is TRBJ1-4 and V is TRBV7-6; possibly TRBD1 for D (6 bases). The sequenced sample consisted of PBMCs. This TCR came from a young man in good health and CMV-seronegative. The CDR3 sequence: CASSRDIHNEKLFF. CDR3 in DNA: TGTGCCAGCAGCCGGGACATACACAATGAAAAACTGTTTTTT.